This is a list of T cell receptor beta chains from one sample in a study of memory CD4+ T cells and cytomegalovirus serostatus. Repertoires were generated with immunoSEQ multiplex PCR, while TCRdb's copy carries only in-frame clones and drops some. The sample lists 40,000 or so clones, around three quarters occurring once. Sequencing was carried out using memory CD4+ T cells from blood. The source of these receptors is an adult in good health and CMV-seronegative. Both conserved end residues are part of each CDR3.

j_call	v_call	cdr3_aa
TRBJ2-5	TRBV5-4	CASTIAGRGETQYF
TRBJ2-2	TRBV11-2	CASSLAGGRRIDTGELFF
TRBJ2-1	TRBV27	CASSLEGSGTKYNEQFF
TRBJ2-1	TRBV5-6	CASSMTSGDYNEQFF
TRBJ1-4	TRBV19	CASTMGGATNEKLFF
TRBJ2-3	TRBV5-6	CASSLPGPGTDTQYF
TRBJ2-7	TRBV19	CASSIGLAGAYEQYF
TRBJ2-1	TRBV11-3	CASSAGPPRYNEQFF
TRBJ2-3	TRBV7-8	CASSLGLGSSTDTQYF
TRBJ2-2	TRBV30	CAWTKNTGELFF
TRBJ2-7	TRBV5-4	CASSLGAGVGYEQYF
TRBJ1-3	TRBV5-6	CASSLGSGGGNTIYF
TRBJ2-7	TRBV5-6	CASSRTVDEQYF
TRBJ2-2	TRBV7-2	CASSLRDGELFF
TRBJ2-1	TRBV6-5	CASSYRGLGGEQFF
TRBJ2-7	TRBV6-5	CASSSGLAGNLYEQYF
TRBJ2-6	TRBV5-6	CASSRWTGSSGANVLTF
TRBJ2-3	TRBV12-5	CASGFGGRTDTQYF
TRBJ1-2	TRBV18	CASSPTDSYGYTF
TRBJ2-5	TRBV5-8	CASTPGRAGQETQYF
TRBJ2-1	TRBV2	CASSPGLAGYNEQFF
TRBJ2-1	TRBV5-1	CATTSAGLAGVASSYNEQFF
TRBJ2-3	TRBV9	CASSVQASSTDTQYF
TRBJ1-6	TRBV6-6	CASRARQGRNSPLHF
TRBJ2-1	TRBV4-1	CASSQELAGVYNEQFF
TRBJ1-5	TRBV5-1	CASNKDRENQPQHF
TRBJ2-7	TRBV11-3	CASSLDRTPGEQYF
TRBJ2-7	TRBV2	CASSEGPSREQYF
TRBJ2-1	TRBV7-2	CASSFGGNNEQFF
TRBJ2-1	TRBV29-1	CSVVVGSSYNEQFF
TRBJ2-2	TRBV7-3	CASSLTRDTGELFF
TRBJ2-7	TRBV18	CASSLGTGSSYEQYF
TRBJ2-2	TRBV27	CASSISSGRSTGELFF
TRBJ2-3	TRBV6-1	CASSEARGLRTDTQYF
TRBJ2-7	TRBV11-2	CASSLGGWDEQYF
TRBJ1-1	TRBV5-1	CASSFDGRGTEAFF
TRBJ2-1	TRBV7-9	CASSPPPRADSYNEQFF
TRBJ1-6	TRBV5-1	CASSLSGRARDSPLHF
TRBJ2-5	TRBV10-2	CATGGSLETQYF
TRBJ2-3	TRBV6-1	CASTYLPTDTQYF
TRBJ2-6	TRBV5-1	CASSLLISGANVLTF
TRBJ2-3	TRBV5-5	CASSLAAISAYTDTQYF